The 27 T cell receptor beta chains in this list originate from one sample, sequenced in a study of blood T cell repertoires in COVID-19. The table came from immunoSEQ multiplex PCR; TCRdb's copy has only in-frame clones and leaves some out. This table holds some 130,000 clones, roughly 84% found once. Sequencing used peripheral blood. The receptors here all came from a man between 60 and 75 years old with acute or convalescent COVID-19.

V gene TRBV3-1 (or the pseudogene TRBV3-2) combines with J gene TRBJ2-7; TRBD2 might be the D (5 bases). The germline V and J ends were trimmed by 2 bases and 2 bases, with 10 bases remaining between them. CDR1 is LGHDT and CDR2 is YNNKEL in the germline V gene (reference sequence). CDR3 length equals 14 residues. The CDR3 is CASSQSGVPYEQYF. The CDR3 DNA sequence: TGTGCCAGCAGCCAAAGCGGTGTCCCCTACGAGCAGTACTTC.

The CDR3 protein is CASSLELRGQVITGELFF. The CDR3 DNA sequence: TGTGCCAGCAGCTTAGAGTTAAGGGGCCAGGTTATCACCGGGGAGCTGTTTTTT. The genes are TRBV7-7 and TRBJ2-2; TRBD1 might be the D (5 bases). Trimming left V 1 base short and J 4 bases short, with 19 bases between. Germline-derived CDR1 and CDR2 are SSHAT and FNYEAQ (reference sequence). The CDR3 contains 18 residues.

This clone occurred once. The chain employs TRBV5-1 and TRBJ2-5, with D maybe TRBD1 (5 bases). The CDR3 consists of 15 residues. V lost 1 base and J lost 2, with 12 bases in between. In germline, CDR1 is SGHRS, CDR2 YFSETQ. CDR3 sequence (DNA): TGCGCCAGCAGCTTGTGGGTGACAGCACAAGAGACCCAGTACTTC. As protein: CASSLWVTAQETQYF.

The chain links TRBV19 to TRBJ2-3, with 12 bases fitting TRBD2. Per the germline V gene, CDR1 is LNHDA and CDR2 is SQIVND (reference sequence). With 1 base clipped from V and 1 base from J, the junction kept 0 bases outside the gene matches. CDR3 length: 16 amino acids. The CDR3 nucleotides read TGTGCCAGTAGTATAGGGACTAGCGGGGGCACAGATACGCAGTATTTT. Encoded protein: CASSIGTSGGTDTQYF.

The V and J genes are TRBV5-1 and TRBJ1-1; D is uncertain. The V end lost 0 bases, the J end lost 0 bases, and 6 bases lay between the germline ends. This CDR3 contains 14 residues. Germline CDR1 reads SGHRS; CDR2 reads YFSETQ. The CDR3 nucleotides are TGCGCCAGCAGCTTGGACGGTTTGAACACTGAAGCTTTCTTT. Residues: CASSLDGLNTEAFF.

The V and J genes are TRBV5-1 and TRBJ1-4; no reliable D call. Germline V gene sequence: CDR1 SGHRS, CDR2 YFSETQ. This CDR3 region has 13 residues. V was cut by 4 bases and J by 8 bases, with 12 bases left in between. For the CDR3, the DNA is TGCGCCAGCAGCCTGGACCTAGGAGAAAAACTGTTTTTT. Protein sequence: CASSLDLGEKLFF.

The chain uses TRBV7-2 and TRBJ1-2; D is possibly TRBD1 (5 bases). The V end lost 5 bases, the J end lost 5 bases, and 21 bases lay between the germline ends. Germline V gene data show CDR1 as SGHTA and CDR2 as FQGNSA. This CDR3 contains 16 residues. The CDR3 nucleotides are TGTGCCAGCAGCCACCCCGGGGGAGGGAGCATATATGGCTACACCTTC. This translates into CASSHPGGGSIYGYTF.

The sample holds one count of this clone. The CDR3 nucleotides read TGTGCTAGTGGTGACTTTGCCAAAAACATTCAGTACTTC. This codes for CASGDFAKNIQYF. The rearrangement links TRBV12-5 to TRBJ2-4, with D unresolved. Trimming pared 5 bases from V and 1 base from J, leaving 6 bases between. The CDR3 has 13 amino acids. Germline CDR1 LGHNT, CDR2 FRNRAP.

The J gene is TRBJ2-1, the V gene TRBV9, with D hard to call. Germline V gene data show CDR1 as SGDLS and CDR2 as YYNGEE. The V gene lost 0 bases and the J gene lost 9 bases, with 13 bases spanning the gap. The CDR3 runs to 14 residues. The CDR3: CASSVVQSFGEQFF. CDR3 nucleotide sequence: TGTGCCAGCAGCGTAGTACAGTCTTTTGGTGAGCAGTTCTTC. Based on the CDR3 plus reference TRBV9 and TRBJ2-1, the full variable domain is DSGVTQTPKHLITATGQRVTLRCSPRSGDLSVYWYQQSLDQGLQFLIQYYNGEERAKGNILERFSAQQFPDLHSELNLSSLELGDSALYFCASSVVQSFGEQFFGPGTRLTVL.

The J gene is TRBJ2-7, the V gene TRBV11-2, with D tentatively TRBD2 (5 bases). The CDR3 runs 14 residues. Trimming stripped 5 bases from V and 0 bases from J, with 11 bases between. Germline CDR1 and CDR2: SGHAT and FQNNGV. CDR3 nucleotide sequence: TGTGCCAGCAGCGGACTCCGAAGCTCCTACGAGCAGTACTTC. Encoded protein: CASSGLRSSYEQYF.

The J gene is TRBJ2-1, the V gene TRBV10-3, with a weak D call TRBD2 (6 bases). Germline V CDR1 and CDR2: ENHRY, SYGVKD. This CDR3 comprises 15 residues. V lost 7 bases and J lost 9, with 22 bases in between. In DNA, the CDR3 is TGTGCCATCACTGCGGACTCCAAACTGGGGGGTGAGCAGTTCTTC. Protein sequence: CAITADSKLGGEQFF.

The V and J genes are TRBV9 and TRBJ1-1; 10 nucleotides align to TRBD1. V was pared by 5 bases and J by 3 bases, with 16 bases of the junction left unmatched. This CDR3 spans 18 amino acids. Looked up from germline, CDR1 is SGDLS and CDR2 is YYNGEE. The CDR3 reads CASRDPRDRGLEDTEAFF. DNA of the CDR3: TGTGCCAGCAGGGACCCCCGAGACAGGGGGCTTGAAGACACTGAAGCTTTCTTT.

The V call is TRBV7-6, the J call TRBJ2-2; 14 positions agree with TRBD2. The CDR3 runs to 16 residues. V shed 5 bases, J shed 6 bases, and the junction held 5 bases outside the gene matches. CDR1 and CDR2 (germline): SGHVS, FNYEAQ. DNA for the CDR3: TGTGCCAGCAGCACAAGACTAGCGGGGGGGGCCGGGGAGCTGTTTTTT. Its translation is CASSTRLAGGAGELFF.

This sequence joins TRBV19 and TRBJ1-3, with unresolved D. Germline V CDR1 and CDR2: LNHDA, SQIVND (reference sequence). The CDR3 contains 15 residues. Trimming stripped 3 bases from V and 0 bases from J, with 9 bases between. The CDR3 spells CASSMMGPSGNTIYF. The CDR3 coding sequence is TGTGCCAGTAGTATGATGGGCCCCTCTGGAAACACCATATATTTT.

This chain connects TRBV9 to TRBJ2-2; D is unclear. This CDR3 has 13 residues. V lost 0 bases to trimming and J lost 5 bases, with 5 bases between them. Germline V gives CDR1 SGDLS, CDR2 YYNGEE. CDR3 in amino acids: CASSVGATGELFF. CDR3 sequence (DNA): TGTGCCAGCAGCGTAGGGGCTACCGGGGAGCTGTTTTTT.

The V and J genes are TRBV7-2 and TRBJ2-3, with D perhaps TRBD1 (5 bases). The germline V and J ends were trimmed by 3 bases and 0 bases, with 10 bases remaining between them. The CDR3 contains 15 residues. Germline lookup yields CDR1 SGHTA and CDR2 FQGNSA. This CDR3 reads CASSFIDSSTDTQYF. In DNA, the CDR3 is TGTGCCAGCAGCTTTATAGACAGTAGCACAGATACGCAGTATTTT.

The chain uses TRBV19 and TRBJ2-4, with a possible D match to TRBD1 (7 bases). Germline V gives CDR1 LNHDA, CDR2 SQIVND (reference sequence). The CDR3 has 15 amino acids. With 7 bases removed from V and 8 bases from J, the gap between germline ends came to 21 bases. This CDR3 reads CASIGGTNQGDIQYF. DNA for the CDR3: TGTGCCAGTATAGGCGGGACAAACCAGGGGGACATTCAGTACTTC. Filled out from reference TRBV19 and TRBJ2-4, the complete variable domain reads DGGITQSPKYLFRKEGQNVTLSCEQNLNHDAMYWYRQDPGQGLRLIYYSQIVNDFQKGDIAEGYSVSREKKESFPLTVTSAQKNPTAFYLCASIGGTNQGDIQYFGAGTRLSVL.

V is TRBV10-3 and J is TRBJ1-2; the D gene is possibly TRBD1 (5 bases). CDR1 and CDR2 from the germline V gene are ENHRY and SYGVKD. Trimming took 6 bases from V and 2 from J, leaving 13 bases between them. The CDR3 runs 14 residues. The CDR3 spells CAIRATGSNYGYTF. Written as DNA, the CDR3 is TGTGCCATCAGAGCCACAGGATCAAACTATGGCTACACCTTC.

This chain connects TRBV29-1 to TRBJ1-1; TRBD1 might be the D (5 bases). The V gene's germline CDR1 is SQVTM and CDR2 ANQGSEA. This CDR3 has 13 amino acids. V was cut by 7 bases and J by 1 base, with 13 bases left in between. The DNA of the CDR3 is TGCAGCGCATTTGGGACTGCGAACACTGAAGCTTTCTTT. Protein product: CSAFGTANTEAFF.

The chain combines TRBV24-1 with TRBJ2-5; possible D gene TRBD1, 5 bases. The CDR3 totals 14 residues. V was shortened by 4 bases and J by 3 bases, with 11 bases between the two germline ends. Germline loops: CDR1 KGHDR, CDR2 SFDVKD. The CDR3 reads CATSEIGVEETQYF. CDR3 nucleotides: TGTGCCACCAGTGAAATAGGGGTGGAAGAGACCCAGTACTTC.

This rearrangement joins TRBV6-5 to TRBJ2-2; D unclear. The V and J ends lost 6 bases and 7 bases respectively, with 9 bases between them. Germline V gene data show CDR1 as MNHEY and CDR2 as SVGAGI. The CDR3 sequence is 12 residues long. CDR3 bases: TGTGCCAGCAGGATCGGTGGCGGGGAGCTGTTTTTT. Translated, it gives CASRIGGGELFF.

The V gene is TRBV7-2, the J gene TRBJ1-1; D is uncertain. V lost 2 bases and J lost 8, with 21 bases in between. The length of the CDR3 is 16 residues. Per germline, CDR1 SGHTA and CDR2 FQGNSA. CDR3 region: CASSLSVDSVQGEAFF. CDR3 bases: TGTGCCAGCAGCTTAAGTGTCGACTCGGTTCAAGGAGAAGCTTTCTTT.

This clone was detected once. This chain links TRBV6-1 with TRBJ2-7, with 7 bases aligning to TRBD1. Germline CDR1 MNHNS, CDR2 SASEGT. The CDR3 consists of 15 residues. The trim removed 2 bases at V and 6 bases at J, leaving 10 bases unmatched. CDR3 protein: CASSEWGTGVGEQYF. The CDR3 coding sequence is TGTGCCAGCAGTGAATGGGGAACAGGGGTAGGCGAGCAGTACTTC.

This chain connects TRBV7-9 to TRBJ2-1, with 10 bases fitting TRBD2. CDR3 length equals 18 residues. Germline CDR1 is SEHNR and CDR2 is FQNEAQ (reference sequence). The V gene end was trimmed by 0 bases and the J gene end by 5 bases; junction bases not matched to a gene: 10. For the CDR3, the DNA is TGTGCCAGCAGCTTAGCCCTACTATCGAGCGGGGGGGACAATGAGCAGTTCTTC. Its protein is CASSLALLSSGGDNEQFF. The variable domain in full, completed from reference TRBV7-9 and TRBJ2-1, reads DTGVSQNPRHKITKRGQNVTFRCDPISEHNRLYWYRQTLGQGPEFLTYFQNEAQLEKSRLLSDRFSAERPKGSFSTLEIQRTEQGDSAMYLCASSLALLSSGGDNEQFFGPGTRLTVL.

This clone was counted only a few times. The J gene is TRBJ2-7, the V gene TRBV11-1; 11 bases fit TRBD1. Germline-derived CDR1 and CDR2 are SGHAT and FQDESV (reference sequence). V lost 8 bases, J lost 4 bases, and 7 bases stayed unmatched. The CDR3 has 14 residues. This CDR3 is CASGGQGAGYEQYF. CDR3 DNA: TGTGCCAGCGGCGGACAGGGGGCGGGGTACGAGCAGTACTTC.

The chain carries TRBV27 and TRBJ2-5, with a tentative D call TRBD1 (5 bases). The CDR3 consists of 12 residues. Germline CDR1 is MNHEY and CDR2 is SMNVEV (reference sequence). Trimming removed 11 bases at V and 1 base at J, with 11 bases between. The CDR3 coding sequence is TGTGCCTCCGGACACTTCCAAGAGACCCAGTACTTC. This sequence encodes CASGHFQETQYF.

The gene calls are TRBV9 and TRBJ1-5; D is unresolved. The V gene lost 0 bases and the J gene lost 11 bases, with 12 bases spanning the gap. Germline V lookup: CDR1 SGDLS, CDR2 YYNGEE. The CDR3 has 13 amino acids. CDR3 nucleotide sequence: TGTGCCAGCAGCGTAGAGCCCCGCACGACCCAGCATTTT. Amino acids: CASSVEPRTTQHF.